The sequence of this TCR beta chain was determined in a study of monozygotic twins with inflammatory bowel disease. The CDR3 runs 14 residues. Donors each contributed one blood sample measuring less than 3 ml. No DNA is given; TCRdb re-called the 5' RACE reads and lists each CDR3 protein once. This sample contains fewer than 450,000 distinct CDR3 sequences. This chain connects TRBV12-3 or TRBV12-4 to TRBJ1-1. The clonotype originates from a human donor with ulcerative colitis or Crohn's disease, or a healthy co-twin of an affected twin (not recorded which). Sample: blood. Here the CDR3 reads CASRRTGIYGEAFF.